The clone carrying this T cell receptor (beta chain) was seen a handful of times. Sequenced by immunoSEQ multiplex PCR; TCRdb stores in-frame clones only, minus some. The data show about 73,000 clones, approximately 80% seen once. This sample stems from a study of blood T cell repertoires in COVID-19. Input material: peripheral blood. The source is an older woman with acute or convalescent COVID-19.

In nucleotides, the CDR3 is TGCGCCAGCAGCCAAGGCAGGGGGCCAGGCACCGGGGAGCTGTTTTTT. Translated, it gives CASSQGRGPGTGELFF. The chain couples TRBV4-1 to TRBJ2-2; 8 bases line up with TRBD1. The CDR3 spans 16 residues. V gave up 1 base and J gave up 4 bases; unmatched junction bases: 5. Germline V gene sequence: CDR1 MGHRA, CDR2 YSYEKL.